Detailed here is one T cell receptor beta chain. The authors' processing: The assay estimated nucleated cells by amplifying reference gene primers. Produced via immunoSEQ multiplex PCR; TCRdb's table is partial and in-frame only. The V and J calls and clone size come from that table; D and trimming were worked out from the DNA. The profile shows around 58,000 clones, around 87% of them singletons. The record originates from a study of blood T cell repertoires in COVID-19. Overall study: The United States, Italy and Spain were the sources of the acute and convalescent COVID-19 samples. From T cells, B-cell-depleted T cells, or PBMCs came the material, which was cDNA or gDNA.

Trimming pared 3 bases from V and 11 bases from J, leaving 25 bases between. The CDR3 is 17 amino acids. Germline CDR1 and CDR2: MDHEN and SYDVKM. Sequencing was performed on peripheral blood. The receptor's source is a man aged 55 to 70 with active COVID-19. V is TRBV28 and J is TRBJ1-4; a weak D match, TRBD1 (5 bases). As DNA, the CDR3 is TGTGCCAGCAGTTTGTGGCAAATCTCAGAGGCGGGGGAGAAACTGTTTTTT. It yields the protein CASSLWQISEAGEKLFF.